Presented here are 17 T cell receptor beta chains from one specimen sequenced in a study of blood T cell repertoires in COVID-19. The repertoire was sequenced with immunoSEQ multiplex PCR; TCRdb's copy has only in-frame clones and lacks some. Altogether around 180,000 clones are present, 88% being singletons, with the ten largest covering approximately 4.4%. Material for sequencing was peripheral blood. The receptors derive from a human donor in a cohort sampled during active COVID-19.

The chain carries TRBV6-5 and TRBJ2-3; D unresolved. V was clipped by 2 bases and J by 4 bases, with 13 bases between them. The germline gives CDR1 MNHEY, CDR2 SVGAGI. The CDR3 loop spans 15 amino acids. CDR3 DNA: TGTGCCAGCAGTTACGGTACAAGACACCCAGATACGCAGTATTTT. It translates to CASSYGTRHPDTQYF.

The chain combines TRBV25-1 with TRBJ1-2, with D possibly matching TRBD1 (5 bases). Deletions cut 6 bases from V and 4 bases from J, with 12 bases between. The CDR3 spans 13 residues. Germline V gene sequence: CDR1 MGHDK, CDR2 SYGVNS. CDR3 in DNA: TGTGCCAGCAGCGAGAACGGGGGCTATGGCTACACCTTC. This translates into CASSENGGYGYTF.

V and J are TRBV9 and TRBJ2-5; 7 nucleotides agree with TRBD1. The CDR3 contains 15 residues. In germline, CDR1 is SGDLS, CDR2 YYNGEE. After removal of 4 bases from V and 4 bases from J, the junction contained 10 bases not matched to a gene. The CDR3, as DNA: TGTGCCAGCAGCCCCGGACAGGAGGTACGAGAGACCCAGTACTTC. It codes for CASSPGQEVRETQYF.

This sequence joins TRBV4-3 and TRBJ2-7; 9 positions match TRBD2. The CDR3 loop spans 15 amino acids. V gave up 0 bases and J gave up 2 bases; unmatched junction bases: 2. Germline V gives CDR1 LGHNA, CDR2 YSLEER. The CDR3, as DNA: TGCGCCAGCAGCCAAGACCTAGCGGGGCCCTACGAGCAGTACTTC. Translation: CASSQDLAGPYEQYF.

V is TRBV5-1 and J is TRBJ2-3; 7 nucleotides align to TRBD1. Germline assignment: CDR1 SGHRS and CDR2 YFSETQ. V was pared by 4 bases and J by 1 base, with 9 bases of the junction left unmatched. The CDR3 spans 16 residues. As DNA, the CDR3 is TGCGCCAGCAGCGGGGGACAGACCTTGGGCACAGATACGCAGTATTTT. Translated: CASSGGQTLGTDTQYF.

The chain carries TRBV5-1 and TRBJ1-2; no firm D call. V gave up 0 bases and J gave up 3 bases, with 9 bases separating them. Germline V gene lookup returns CDR1 SGHRS and CDR2 YFSETQ. The CDR3 runs to 14 residues. CDR3 protein: CASSLVDMDYGYTF. The DNA of the CDR3 is TGCGCCAGCAGCTTGGTTGACATGGACTATGGCTACACCTTC.

The chain couples TRBV28 to TRBJ2-1, with 7 positions matching TRBD2. Trimming took 2 bases from V and 4 from J; bases not matched to a gene: 5. The germline V gene has CDR1 MDHEN and CDR2 SYDVKM. This CDR3 has 15 residues. The CDR3, as DNA: TGTGCCAGCAGTTTAGAGGGAGGGCCTTACAATGAGCAGTTCTTC. Translation gives CASSLEGGPYNEQFF.

The chain couples TRBV15 to TRBJ2-7; D call uncertain. V gave up 1 base and J gave up 6 bases, with 7 bases separating them. Germline V CDR1 and CDR2: LNHNV, YYDKDF (reference sequence). The CDR3 has 12 amino acids. The CDR3 DNA reads as TGTGCCACCAGCAGAGTCCATAGCGAGCAGTACTTC. The encoded protein is CATSRVHSEQYF.

The genes are TRBV4-3 and TRBJ2-5, with 9 bases that match TRBD2. Trimming at V came to 1 base and at J to 4 bases, leaving 4 bases not matched to a gene. CDR3 length: 15 amino acids. Germline assignment: CDR1 LGHNA and CDR2 YSLEER. The CDR3 DNA reads TGCGCCAGCAGCCAAGGCGGGGGGGCCGGAGAGACCCAGTACTTC. Translating it yields CASSQGGGAGETQYF.

The J gene is TRBJ2-1, the V gene TRBV12-3 or TRBV12-4; unclear D gene. There are 13 residues in the CDR3. Trimming removed 0 bases at V and 6 bases at J, with 6 bases between. In DNA form, the CDR3 reads TGTGCCAGCAGTTTAGCCCCGGGCAATGAGCAGTTCTTC. Amino acid sequence: CASSLAPGNEQFF.

The gene calls are TRBV4-3 and TRBJ1-2, with a tentative D call TRBD1 (6 bases). V was pared by 0 bases and J by 4 bases, with 18 bases between. This CDR3 has 17 amino acids. Per germline, CDR1 LGHNA and CDR2 YSLEER. The CDR3 sequence is CASSQDYHRDYIYGYTF. DNA for the CDR3: TGCGCCAGCAGCCAAGATTACCACAGGGACTACATCTATGGCTACACCTTC.

The chain carries TRBV2 and TRBJ2-1; 14 bases align to TRBD2. With 6 bases clipped from V and 8 bases from J, the junction kept 9 bases outside the gene matches. The CDR3 has 16 residues. The germline V gene has CDR1 SNHLY and CDR2 FYNNEI. This CDR3 is CASRKPGLAGDHEQFF. The DNA of the CDR3 is TGTGCCAGCAGAAAACCGGGACTAGCGGGGGATCATGAGCAGTTCTTC.

The chain recombines TRBV19 with TRBJ2-1; D is uncertain. V lost 5 bases, J lost 4 bases, and 21 bases lay in between. Germline V gene sequence: CDR1 LNHDA, CDR2 SQIVND (reference sequence). The CDR3 extends over 17 amino acids. The CDR3 region is CASSLRHETQLYNEQFF. The CDR3 DNA is TGTGCCAGTAGTTTAAGACACGAAACCCAACTTTACAATGAGCAGTTCTTC.

The genes are TRBV3-1 (or the pseudogene TRBV3-2) and TRBJ2-3, with a weak D call TRBD1 (6 bases). Deletions cut 4 bases from V and 5 bases from J, with 10 bases between. This CDR3 comprises 13 residues. Germline lookup yields CDR1 LGHDT and CDR2 YNNKEL (reference sequence). The CDR3 reads CASSPTGLDTQYF. The CDR3, as DNA: TGTGCCAGCAGCCCCACAGGGTTAGATACGCAGTATTTT.

The genes are TRBV5-6 and TRBJ2-1; TRBD1 aligns across 8 bases. This CDR3 comprises 15 residues. Looked up from germline, CDR1 is SGHDT and CDR2 is YYEEEE. V lost 5 bases to trimming and J lost 5 bases; unmatched junction nucleotides: 9. The CDR3 DNA reads TGTGCCAGCAGTTTGTTGGACAGGGATCACAATGAGCAGTTCTTC. Its translation: CASSLLDRDHNEQFF.

The chain combines TRBV28 with TRBJ2-1; 9 bases are shared with TRBD2. The CDR3 extends over 15 amino acids. The junction had 7 bases not matched to a gene; V was cut back by 4 bases and J by 6 bases. Germline CDR1 is MDHEN and CDR2 is SYDVKM. The CDR3 is CASSSGTSWGNEQFF. CDR3 coding DNA: TGTGCCAGCAGTTCTGGGACTAGCTGGGGCAATGAGCAGTTCTTC.

This chain joins TRBV7-9 and TRBJ1-6, with 9 nucleotides matching TRBD1. Germline trimming cut 5 bases from V and 9 bases from J; bases unmatched to any gene: 11. CDR1 is SEHNR and CDR2 is FQNEAQ in the germline V gene (reference sequence). The CDR3 extends over 16 amino acids. Written as DNA, the CDR3 is TGTGCCAGCAGCCCCAGCACACAGGGGGCAAGTTCACCCCTCCACTTT. This codes for CASSPSTQGASSPLHF.